This is a list of T cell receptor beta chains from one sample in a study of cytomegalovirus exposure and HLA in healthy donors. Generated by immunoSEQ multiplex PCR, the TCRdb table keeps only in-frame clones and is missing some. Here the sample spans about 200,000 clones, around nine tenths being singletons. Sequencing input: PBMCs. The source is a woman under 30 in good health and CMV-seronegative. CDR3s include the opening cysteine and the closing phenylalanine or tryptophan. A D gene is named only where the DNA matches it firmly. Some rows mark clone size as missing; the rest say once, few, many or name a class of expanded clone.

j_gene: TRBJ2-3
d_gene: TRBD1
abundance: -
v_gene: TRBV7-6
CDR3nt: TGTGCCAGCAGCTTAGAGGTAGCCACAGGGGGCCTTGGGAATACGCAGTATTTT
CDR3aa: CASSLEVATGGLGNTQYF

j_gene: TRBJ2-4
d_gene: TRBD2
abundance: -
v_gene: TRBV7-9
CDR3nt: TGTGCCAGCAGCTTAGCCCTAGCGGGTGTGTTTGGTGGGGACATTCAGTACTTC
CDR3aa: CASSLALAGVFGGDIQYF

j_gene: TRBJ1-5
d_gene: -
abundance: few
v_gene: TRBV6-5
CDR3nt: TGTGCCAGCAGTTACTCTTCAGGGAGGCAGCCCCAGCATTTT
CDR3aa: CASSYSSGRQPQHF

j_gene: TRBJ2-2
d_gene: TRBD1
abundance: -
v_gene: TRBV7-9
CDR3nt: TGTGCCACCAGAGTGGGGACAGGGAGTACCGGGGAGCTGTTTTTT
CDR3aa: CATRVGTGSTGELFF

j_gene: TRBJ1-6
d_gene: TRBD1
abundance: -
v_gene: TRBV7-2
CDR3nt: TGTGCCAGCAGCGGCAGGGGGCTGGGGAATTCACCCCTCCACTTT
CDR3aa: CASSGRGLGNSPLHF

j_gene: TRBJ1-2
d_gene: TRBD1
abundance: -
v_gene: TRBV2
CDR3nt: TGTGCCACAGTCAGGGGGAACGGCTACACCTTC
CDR3aa: CATVRGNGYTF

j_gene: TRBJ1-1
d_gene: TRBD1
abundance: -
v_gene: TRBV5-1
CDR3nt: TGCGCCAGCAGCTCTCGAGACAGGGCAGCGAACACTGAAGCTTTCTTT
CDR3aa: CASSSRDRAANTEAFF

j_gene: TRBJ2-3
d_gene: TRBD2
abundance: -
v_gene: TRBV4-1
CDR3nt: TGCGCCAGCAGCCAAGTTTGGACTAGCGGATTCGGGACAGATACGCAGTATTTT
CDR3aa: CASSQVWTSGFGTDTQYF

j_gene: TRBJ2-3
d_gene: -
abundance: -
v_gene: TRBV7-9
CDR3nt: TGTGCCAGCAGCTCCGGGGTTGGTCTCACCCACACAGATACGCAGTATTTT
CDR3aa: CASSSGVGLTHTDTQYF

j_gene: TRBJ1-4
d_gene: TRBD1
abundance: -
v_gene: TRBV30
CDR3nt: TGTGCCTGGAGGGACAGGGGAGGCAATGAAAAACTGTTTTTT
CDR3aa: CAWRDRGGNEKLFF

j_gene: TRBJ2-7
d_gene: -
abundance: -
v_gene: TRBV23-1
CDR3nt: TGCGCCAGCAGTTCCACATGCCCTCGAAACTTC
CDR3aa: CASSSTCPRNF

j_gene: TRBJ1-3
d_gene: -
abundance: -
v_gene: TRBV7-9
CDR3nt: TGTGCCAGCAGCCCTTTTCCGCGGGGAAACTCTGGAAACACCATATATTTT
CDR3aa: CASSPFPRGNSGNTIYF

j_gene: TRBJ1-4
d_gene: -
abundance: -
v_gene: TRBV30
CDR3nt: TGTGCCTGGACCGCCCTCGGAGCAACTAATGAAAAACTGTTTTTT
CDR3aa: CAWTALGATNEKLFF

j_gene: TRBJ1-5
d_gene: -
abundance: few
v_gene: TRBV4-1
CDR3nt: TGCGCCAGCAGCCGAGGTCAGCCCCAGCATTTT
CDR3aa: CASSRGQPQHF

j_gene: TRBJ1-2
d_gene: TRBD1
abundance: -
v_gene: TRBV5-1
CDR3nt: TGCGCCAGCAGCATGGACAGGAATTATGGCTACACCTTC
CDR3aa: CASSMDRNYGYTF

j_gene: TRBJ1-3
d_gene: -
abundance: -
v_gene: TRBV4-1
CDR3nt: TGCGCCAGCAGCCAAGATTACCGGGTCCCTTTTGGAAACACCATATATTTT
CDR3aa: CASSQDYRVPFGNTIYF

j_gene: TRBJ2-7
d_gene: TRBD1
abundance: few
v_gene: TRBV4-1
CDR3nt: TGCGCCAGCAGCCGCCCAGGGGGCGGGTACGAGCAGTACTTC
CDR3aa: CASSRPGGGYEQYF

j_gene: TRBJ2-1
d_gene: -
abundance: -
v_gene: TRBV11-3
CDR3nt: TGTGCCAGCAGCGAGGGTCGGGGGAGGAATGAGCAGTTCTTC
CDR3aa: CASSEGRGRNEQFF

j_gene: TRBJ2-5
d_gene: -
abundance: -
v_gene: TRBV4-1
CDR3nt: TGCGCCAGCAGCCACTGGGGGGGCCGAGAAGAGACCCAGTACTTC
CDR3aa: CASSHWGGREETQYF

j_gene: TRBJ2-1
d_gene: -
abundance: -
v_gene: TRBV10-1
CDR3nt: TGCGCCAGCACCCCCAGTATCGATGAGCAGTTCTTC
CDR3aa: CASTPSIDEQFF

j_gene: TRBJ1-3
d_gene: TRBD1
abundance: -
v_gene: TRBV5-4
CDR3nt: TGTGCCAGCAGCCGCTGGGGACAGGGCACTGGAAACACCATATATTTT
CDR3aa: CASSRWGQGTGNTIYF

j_gene: TRBJ2-3
d_gene: -
abundance: -
v_gene: TRBV7-3
CDR3nt: TGTGCCAGCAGCTTAGTAGGGGCCACAGATACGCAGTATTTT
CDR3aa: CASSLVGATDTQYF

j_gene: TRBJ1-3
d_gene: -
abundance: -
v_gene: TRBV2
CDR3nt: TGTGCCAGCAGTACAGGGATAAGCGGAAACACCATATATTTT
CDR3aa: CASSTGISGNTIYF

j_gene: TRBJ2-7
d_gene: -
abundance: few
v_gene: TRBV10-3
CDR3nt: TGTGCCATCAGTGAGTCGGAGCACCGCGAGCAGTACTTC
CDR3aa: CAISESEHREQYF

j_gene: TRBJ1-1
d_gene: -
abundance: -
v_gene: TRBV2
CDR3nt: TGTGCCAGCAGTGTAATGAACACTGAAGCTTTCTTT
CDR3aa: CASSVMNTEAFF

j_gene: TRBJ1-1
d_gene: TRBD1
abundance: -
v_gene: TRBV5-1
CDR3nt: TGCGCCAGCAGCCCGGGACAGGGGAACACTGAAGCTTTCTTT
CDR3aa: CASSPGQGNTEAFF

j_gene: TRBJ1-1
d_gene: -
abundance: once
v_gene: TRBV10-3
CDR3nt: TGTGCCATCAGTGGAGACCTTGGGGGGGTTGATGAAGCTTTCTTT
CDR3aa: CAISGDLGGVDEAFF

j_gene: TRBJ2-7
d_gene: TRBD2
abundance: few
v_gene: TRBV27
CDR3nt: TGTGCCAGCAGTCTCCAGACTAGCGGGGGGCACGAGCAGTACTTC
CDR3aa: CASSLQTSGGHEQYF

j_gene: TRBJ1-2
d_gene: -
abundance: -
v_gene: TRBV19
CDR3nt: TGTGCCAGTAGTAAATTGGGAGGGGGCTATGGCTACACCTTC
CDR3aa: CASSKLGGGYGYTF

j_gene: TRBJ1-1
d_gene: -
abundance: -
v_gene: TRBV19
CDR3nt: TGTGCCAGTAGTATTAAAGGGAGAACTGAAGCTTTCTTT
CDR3aa: CASSIKGRTEAFF

j_gene: TRBJ1-2
d_gene: -
abundance: -
v_gene: TRBV23-1
CDR3nt: TGCGCCAGCAGTCAGGGTAGCGGCACCTTC
CDR3aa: CASSQGSGTF

j_gene: TRBJ1-1
d_gene: -
abundance: -
v_gene: TRBV6-1
CDR3nt: TGTGCCAGCAGTGGAAGCAGGGTAATGAACACTGAAGCTTTCTTT
CDR3aa: CASSGSRVMNTEAFF

j_gene: TRBJ1-2
d_gene: -
abundance: -
v_gene: TRBV18
CDR3nt: TGTGCCAGCTCACTACAGGGTAACTATGGCTACACCTTC
CDR3aa: CASSLQGNYGYTF

j_gene: TRBJ1-2
d_gene: -
abundance: once
v_gene: TRBV28
CDR3nt: TGTGCCAGCAGCCTCGTACGGGGTGGCTACACCTTC
CDR3aa: CASSLVRGGYTF

j_gene: TRBJ2-5
d_gene: TRBD1
abundance: -
v_gene: TRBV5-1
CDR3nt: TGCGCCAGCAGCTTGGGGGGACAGGGTGGAGAGACCCAGTACTTC
CDR3aa: CASSLGGQGGETQYF

j_gene: TRBJ2-5
d_gene: TRBD1
abundance: -
v_gene: TRBV7-9
CDR3nt: TGTTCCAGCAGCACGCTGGACAGGGGGAGAGGTCAAGAGACCCAGTACTTC
CDR3aa: CSSSTLDRGRGQETQYF

j_gene: TRBJ2-1
d_gene: -
abundance: few
v_gene: TRBV6-5
CDR3nt: TGTGCCAGCAGTTACAAGGGAGAAGCTTACAATGAGCAGTTCTTC
CDR3aa: CASSYKGEAYNEQFF

j_gene: TRBJ1-2
d_gene: -
abundance: -
v_gene: TRBV2
CDR3nt: TGTGCCAGCAGTTCCTCTGGGGGAGGGGCGATACCGTATGGCTACACCTTC
CDR3aa: CASSSSGGGAIPYGYTF

j_gene: TRBJ2-3
d_gene: TRBD2
abundance: -
v_gene: TRBV5-1
CDR3nt: TGCGCCAGCAGCCCTGGACTAGCGGGGGTCACAGATACGCAGTATTTT
CDR3aa: CASSPGLAGVTDTQYF

j_gene: TRBJ1-2
d_gene: TRBD1
abundance: -
v_gene: TRBV7-2
CDR3nt: TGTGCCAGCAGCTTAGACAGGGGGTCATCGCGCGGCTACACCTTC
CDR3aa: CASSLDRGSSRGYTF

j_gene: TRBJ2-7
d_gene: -
abundance: once
v_gene: TRBV5-4
CDR3nt: TGTGCCAGCAGCTTAACAGGGGGGGGCAACGAGCAGTACTTC
CDR3aa: CASSLTGGGNEQYF

j_gene: TRBJ1-1
d_gene: -
abundance: -
v_gene: TRBV7-2
CDR3nt: TGTGCCAGCAGCTTAGCGGCAGGGTGGAACACTGAAGCTTTCTTT
CDR3aa: CASSLAAGWNTEAFF

j_gene: TRBJ2-7
d_gene: TRBD1
abundance: -
v_gene: TRBV30
CDR3nt: TGTGCCTGGAGGGGACAGGGCTCCTACGAGCAGTACTTC
CDR3aa: CAWRGQGSYEQYF

j_gene: TRBJ1-1
d_gene: TRBD1
abundance: many
v_gene: TRBV7-9
CDR3nt: TGTGCCAGCAGTCGACAGGGTAACACTGAAGCTTTCTTT
CDR3aa: CASSRQGNTEAFF

j_gene: TRBJ2-7
d_gene: TRBD2
abundance: -
v_gene: TRBV7-8
CDR3nt: TGTGCCAGCAGCGCCAGACTAGCAGGTTACTACGAGCAGTACTTC
CDR3aa: CASSARLAGYYEQYF